The 10 T cell receptor beta chains in this list originate from one sample, sequenced in a study of blood T cell repertoires in COVID-19. Clones were sequenced by immunoSEQ multiplex PCR, and TCRdb holds only the in-frame ones, with some missing. This table holds 250,000 or so clones, 70% to 90% found once. Input material: peripheral blood. The receptor set was obtained from a man aged 25 to 40 with active or convalescent COVID-19.

This clone was seen just once. V gene TRBV21-1 combines with J gene TRBJ2-5; the listed D gene, TRBD1, was not tested against the DNA. TRBV21-1 has pseudogene status. This CDR3 spans 19 amino acids. CDR3 in amino acids: CASSKVRTGGGGPTETQYF. The CDR3 DNA reads as TGTGCCAGCAGCAAAGTGCGGACAGGGGGCGGAGGTCCAACGGAGACCCAGTACTTC.

This sequence joins TRBV6-4 and TRBJ2-3, with TRBD1 matching over 10 bases. Germline CDR1 and CDR2: MRHNA and SNTAGT. The CDR3 extends over 15 amino acids. Trimming removed 3 bases from V and 4 bases from J; junction bases left unmatched: 4. The CDR3 sequence: CASSEETGGADTQYF. CDR3 DNA: TGTGCCAGCAGTGAAGAGACAGGGGGCGCAGATACGCAGTATTTT.

The rearrangement links TRBV10-3 to TRBJ1-1, with 10 bases fitting TRBD1. CDR3 length: 13 residues. CDR1 is ENHRY, CDR2 SYGVKD, per germline. V shed 9 bases, J shed 3 bases, and the junction held 4 bases outside the gene matches. CDR3 sequence: CAMGQGMYTEAFF. The CDR3 DNA is TGTGCCATGGGACAGGGGATGTACACTGAAGCTTTCTTT.

The rearrangement joins TRBV7-9 to TRBJ2-2; 8 nucleotides match TRBD1. The germline V gene has CDR1 SEHNR and CDR2 FQNEAQ (reference sequence). The CDR3 is 13 residues long. V shed 4 bases and J 7 bases; nucleotides not matched to a gene: 2. The CDR3 DNA reads as TGTGCCAGCAGCTGGACAGGGCACGGGGAGCTGTTTTTT. Translation: CASSWTGHGELFF. Filled out from reference TRBV7-9 and TRBJ2-2, the complete variable domain reads DTGVSQNPRHKITKRGQNVTFRCDPISEHNRLYWYRQTLGQGPEFLTYFQNEAQLEKSRLLSDRFSAERPKGSFSTLEIQRTEQGDSAMYLCASSWTGHGELFFGEGSRLTVL.

The J gene is TRBJ2-7, the V gene TRBV7-9; the match to TRBD2 covers 7 bases. The ends lost 6 bases at V and 3 bases at J; junction bases unmatched: 8. This CDR3 spans 14 amino acids. The germline V gene encodes CDR1 SEHNR and CDR2 FQNEAQ (reference sequence). The CDR3 DNA reads TGTGCCAGCAGTCCAGCGGGGAGGGACTACGAGCAGTACTTC. Translation gives CASSPAGRDYEQYF.

The V gene is TRBV6-2 or TRBV6-3, the J gene TRBJ1-4; the D is unclear. The V gene lost 2 bases and the J gene lost 7 bases, with 5 bases spanning the gap. Looked up from germline, CDR1 is MNHEY and CDR2 is SVGEGT. This CDR3 has 12 residues. CDR3 nucleotides: TGTGCCAGCAGTTACGCGAGTGAAAAACTGTTTTTT. This codes for CASSYASEKLFF.

The rearrangement links TRBV5-6 to TRBJ2-7; D is ambiguous. The CDR3 length is 14 residues. Germline V gene data show CDR1 as SGHDT and CDR2 as YYEEEE. V was cut by 4 bases and J by 4 bases, with 15 bases left in between. CDR3 bases: TGTGCCAGCAGCACGGGTCTGAAAGTTTACGAGCAGTACTTC. Protein sequence: CASSTGLKVYEQYF.

J is TRBJ2-1 and V is TRBV5-4, with 8 bases aligning to TRBD2. CDR1 is SGHNT, CDR2 YYREEE, per germline (reference sequence). The CDR3 covers 14 residues. Trimming took 2 bases from V and 5 from J; bases not matched to a gene: 3. The DNA of the CDR3 is TGTGCCAGCAGCTTTCCGGGACTAGACAATGAGCAGTTCTTC. Its translation: CASSFPGLDNEQFF.

On this clone itself: Other nucleotide sequences in the sample specify the same CDR3. The V and J genes are TRBV5-8 and TRBJ1-3; no definite D call. Germline CDR1 reads SGHTS; CDR2 reads YDEGEE. The CDR3 is 14 amino acids. Trimming shortened V by 0 bases and J by 0 bases, and 4 bases separated the two germline ends. The CDR3 sequence is CASSLGGSGNTIYF. In DNA, the CDR3 is TGTGCCAGCAGCTTGGGAGGCTCTGGAAACACCATATATTTT.

This chain joins TRBV6-5 and TRBJ1-2; the D gene is possibly TRBD1 (5 bases). Germline CDR1 is MNHEY and CDR2 is SVGAGI. The CDR3 is made up of 12 amino acids. The V end was cut by 6 bases, the J end by 7 bases, with 12 bases between. The CDR3 is CASRQVEGGYTF. The CDR3 region has the DNA TGTGCCAGCAGACAGGTGGAGGGTGGCTACACCTTC.